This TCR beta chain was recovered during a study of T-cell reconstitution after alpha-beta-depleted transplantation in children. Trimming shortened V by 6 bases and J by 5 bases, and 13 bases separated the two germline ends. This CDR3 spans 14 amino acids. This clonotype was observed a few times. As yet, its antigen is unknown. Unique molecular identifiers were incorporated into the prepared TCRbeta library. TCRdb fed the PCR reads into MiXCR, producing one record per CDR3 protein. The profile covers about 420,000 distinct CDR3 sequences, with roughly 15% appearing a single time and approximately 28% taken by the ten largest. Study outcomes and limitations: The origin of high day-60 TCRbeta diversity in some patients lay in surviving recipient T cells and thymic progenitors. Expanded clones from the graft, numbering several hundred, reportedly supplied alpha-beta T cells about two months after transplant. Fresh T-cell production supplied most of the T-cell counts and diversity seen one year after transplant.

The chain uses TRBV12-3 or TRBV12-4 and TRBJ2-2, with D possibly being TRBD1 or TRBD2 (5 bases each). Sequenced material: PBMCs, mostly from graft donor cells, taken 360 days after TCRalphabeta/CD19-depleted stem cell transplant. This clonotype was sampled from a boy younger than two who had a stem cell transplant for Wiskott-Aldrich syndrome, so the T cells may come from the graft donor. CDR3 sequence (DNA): TGTGCCAGCAGGCCGGGGCCAAGGACCGGGGAGCTGTTTTTT. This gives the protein CASRPGPRTGELFF.